The 3 T cell receptor beta chains below were found in one sample sequenced in a study of CD8 T cells in Susac syndrome. RNA totalling about 0.45 to 1 ug underwent reverse transcription with random hexamers. Via MiXCR, TCRdb re-called the immunoSEQ multiplex PCR reads, giving one row per CDR3 protein. The table has under 80,000 distinct CDR3 sequences, about 92% seen once; the top ten hold about 0.52%. The material sequenced was CD4+ T cells from PBMCs. The receptors here all came from a human donor with Susac syndrome.

Here the CDR3 reads CASSRKAGEVQYF. In DNA, the CDR3 is TGTGCCAGCAGCCGGAAAGCGGGGGAGGTGCAGTACTTC. V is TRBV9 and J is TRBJ2-7; 8 positions match TRBD2. Germline CDR1 is SGDLS and CDR2 is YYNGEE. Losses at the gene ends were 4 bases for V and 9 bases for J; bases not matched to a gene: 9. This CDR3 comprises 13 residues.

The CDR3 sequence: CSVESVGGPLAEQYF. CDR3 coding DNA: TGCAGCGTTGAGTCCGTGGGGGGCCCCCTAGCCGAGCAGTACTTC. This chain joins TRBV29-1 and TRBJ2-7; the D call may be TRBD1 or TRBD2 (6 bases each). Trimming left V 3 bases short and J 6 bases short, with 21 bases between. From germline, CDR1 is SQVTM and CDR2 ANQGSEA. CDR3 size: 15 residues.

The rearrangement links TRBV5-1 to TRBJ2-7; 11 bases match TRBD2. CDR1 and CDR2 from the germline V gene are SGHRS and YFSETQ. The J segment lost 0 bases and the V segment lost 5 bases, leaving 7 bases of the junction unmatched. CDR3 length: 16 amino acids. The CDR3 coding sequence is TGCGCCAGCAGTCTAGCGGGGGGCCATAGCTCCTACGAGCAGTACTTC. Translating it yields CASSLAGGHSSYEQYF.